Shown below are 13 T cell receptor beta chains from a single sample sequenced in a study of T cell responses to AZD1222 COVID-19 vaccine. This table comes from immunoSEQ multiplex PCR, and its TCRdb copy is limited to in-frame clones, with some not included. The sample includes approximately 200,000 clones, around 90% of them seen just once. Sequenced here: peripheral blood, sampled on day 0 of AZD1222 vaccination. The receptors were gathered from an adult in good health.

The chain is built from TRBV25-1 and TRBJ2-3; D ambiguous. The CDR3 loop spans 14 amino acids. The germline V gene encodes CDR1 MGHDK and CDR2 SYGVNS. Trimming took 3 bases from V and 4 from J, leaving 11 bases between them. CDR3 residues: CASSEFAGPDTQYF. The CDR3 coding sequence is TGTGCCAGCAGTGAGTTCGCAGGACCAGATACGCAGTATTTT. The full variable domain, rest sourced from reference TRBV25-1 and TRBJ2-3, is EADIYQTPRYLVIGTGKKITLECSQTMGHDKMYWYQQDPGMELHLIHYSYGVNSTEKGDLSSESTVSRIRTEHFPLTLESARPSHTSQYLCASSEFAGPDTQYFGPGTRLTVL.

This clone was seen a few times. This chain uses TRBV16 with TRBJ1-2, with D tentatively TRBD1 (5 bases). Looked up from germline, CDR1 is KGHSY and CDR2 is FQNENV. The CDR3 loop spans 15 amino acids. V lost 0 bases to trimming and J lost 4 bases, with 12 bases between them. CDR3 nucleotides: TGTGCCAGCAGCCAATCCCAGGGAACCCTCTATGGCTACACCTTC. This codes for CASSQSQGTLYGYTF.

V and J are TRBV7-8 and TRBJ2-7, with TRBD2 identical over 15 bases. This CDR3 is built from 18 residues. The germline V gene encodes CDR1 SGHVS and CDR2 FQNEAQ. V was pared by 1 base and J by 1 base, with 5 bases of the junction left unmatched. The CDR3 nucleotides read TGTGCCAGCAGCTTAGGTGGACTAGCGGGGGGGCCTTCCTACGAGCAGTACTTC. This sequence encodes CASSLGGLAGGPSYEQYF.

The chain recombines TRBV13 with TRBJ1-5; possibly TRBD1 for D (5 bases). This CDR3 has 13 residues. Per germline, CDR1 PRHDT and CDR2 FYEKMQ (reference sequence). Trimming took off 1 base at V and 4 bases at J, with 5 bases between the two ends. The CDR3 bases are TGTGCCAGCAGCTTAGACAGGAATCAGCCCCAGCATTTT. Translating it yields CASSLDRNQPQHF.

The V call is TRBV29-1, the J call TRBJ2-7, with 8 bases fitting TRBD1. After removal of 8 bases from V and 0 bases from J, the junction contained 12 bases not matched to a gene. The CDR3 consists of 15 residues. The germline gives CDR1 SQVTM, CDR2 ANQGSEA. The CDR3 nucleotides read TGCAGCCTTCTGGTAAGGACAGGGACCTCCTACGAGCAGTACTTC. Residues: CSLLVRTGTSYEQYF.

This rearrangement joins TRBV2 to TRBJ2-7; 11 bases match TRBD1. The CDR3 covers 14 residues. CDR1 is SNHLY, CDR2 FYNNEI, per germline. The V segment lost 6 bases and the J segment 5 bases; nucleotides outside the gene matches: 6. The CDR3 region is CASRRTGGMDEQYF. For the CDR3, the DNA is TGTGCCAGCAGGCGGACAGGGGGCATGGACGAGCAGTACTTC.

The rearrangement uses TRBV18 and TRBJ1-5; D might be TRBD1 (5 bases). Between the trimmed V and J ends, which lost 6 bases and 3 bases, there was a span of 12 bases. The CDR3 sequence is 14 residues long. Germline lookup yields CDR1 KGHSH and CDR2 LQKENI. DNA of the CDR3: TGTGCCAGCTCCCCAGGGCCCAACAATCAGCCCCAGCATTTT. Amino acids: CASSPGPNNQPQHF.

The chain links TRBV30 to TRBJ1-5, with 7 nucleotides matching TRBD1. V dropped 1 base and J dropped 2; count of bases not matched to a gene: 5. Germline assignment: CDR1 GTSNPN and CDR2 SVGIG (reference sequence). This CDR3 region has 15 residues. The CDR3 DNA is TGTGCCTGGAGTGGAAGGGGGCCTCGCAATCAGCCCCAGCATTTT. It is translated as CAWSGRGPRNQPQHF.

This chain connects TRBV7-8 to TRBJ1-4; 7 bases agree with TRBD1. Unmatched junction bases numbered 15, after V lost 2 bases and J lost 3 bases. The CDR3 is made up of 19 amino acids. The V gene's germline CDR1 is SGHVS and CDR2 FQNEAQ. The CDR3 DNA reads TGTGCCAGCAGCTTAATGTTTAGTCGGCAGGGGGGTCCTAATGAAAAACTGTTTTTT. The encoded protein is CASSLMFSRQGGPNEKLFF.

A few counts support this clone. The DNA of the CDR3 is TGTGCCAGCAGTTCGCCGACTAGCGGAGGGTCGGGGACCCAGTACTTC. Its protein is CASSSPTSGGSGTQYF. The chain uses TRBV6-5 and TRBJ2-5; TRBD2 matches 9 bases. The CDR3 runs to 16 residues. CDR1 and CDR2 (germline): MNHEY, SVGAGI. V lost 4 bases to trimming and J lost 7 bases; unmatched junction nucleotides: 13.

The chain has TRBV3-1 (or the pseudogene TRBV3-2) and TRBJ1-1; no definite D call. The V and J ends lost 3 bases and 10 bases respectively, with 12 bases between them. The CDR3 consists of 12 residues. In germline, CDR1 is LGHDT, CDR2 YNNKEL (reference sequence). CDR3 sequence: CASSHGDGRAFF. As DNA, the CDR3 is TGTGCCAGCAGCCATGGCGACGGCAGAGCTTTCTTT.

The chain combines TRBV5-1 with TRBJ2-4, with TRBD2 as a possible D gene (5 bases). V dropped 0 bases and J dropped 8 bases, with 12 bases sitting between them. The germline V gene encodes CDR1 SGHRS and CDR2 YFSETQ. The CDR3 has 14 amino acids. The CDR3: CASSLGLASDIQYF. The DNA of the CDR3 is TGCGCCAGCAGCTTGGGGCTAGCTTCCGACATTCAGTACTTC.

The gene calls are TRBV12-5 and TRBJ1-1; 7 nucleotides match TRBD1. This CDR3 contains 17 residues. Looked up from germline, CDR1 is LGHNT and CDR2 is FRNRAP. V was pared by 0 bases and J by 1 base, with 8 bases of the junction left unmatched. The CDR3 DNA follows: TGTGCTAGTGGTTTGGTAATCAGGGGGAGGCCGAACACTGAAGCTTTCTTT. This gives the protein CASGLVIRGRPNTEAFF.